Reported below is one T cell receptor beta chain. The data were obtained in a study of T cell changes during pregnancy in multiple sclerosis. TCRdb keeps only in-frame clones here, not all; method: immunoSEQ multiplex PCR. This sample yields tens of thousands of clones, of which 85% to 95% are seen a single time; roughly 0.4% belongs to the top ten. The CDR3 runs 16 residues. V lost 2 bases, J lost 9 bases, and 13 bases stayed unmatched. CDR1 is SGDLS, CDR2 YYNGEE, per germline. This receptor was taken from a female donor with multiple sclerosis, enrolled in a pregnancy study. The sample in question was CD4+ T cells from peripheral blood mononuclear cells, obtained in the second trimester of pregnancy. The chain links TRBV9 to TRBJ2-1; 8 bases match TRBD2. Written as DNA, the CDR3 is TGTGCCAGCAGCGTGGGGGAGGCGGGAGGACGCGTTGAGCAGTTCTTC. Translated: CASSVGEAGGRVEQFF.